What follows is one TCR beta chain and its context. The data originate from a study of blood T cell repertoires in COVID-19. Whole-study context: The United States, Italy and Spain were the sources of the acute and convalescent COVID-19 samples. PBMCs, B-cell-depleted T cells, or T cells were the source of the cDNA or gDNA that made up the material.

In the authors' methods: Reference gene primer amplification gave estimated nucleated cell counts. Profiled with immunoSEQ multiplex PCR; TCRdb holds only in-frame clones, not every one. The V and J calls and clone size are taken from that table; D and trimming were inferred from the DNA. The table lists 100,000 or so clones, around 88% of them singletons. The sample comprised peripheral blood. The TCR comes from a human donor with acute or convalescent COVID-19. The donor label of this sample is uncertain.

CDR3 sequence (DNA): TGTGCCAGCAGCCCGACAGGGAACTATGGCTACACCTTC. Amino acid sequence: CASSPTGNYGYTF. The chain links TRBV6-2 or TRBV6-3 to TRBJ1-2; TRBD1 matches at 7 bases. This CDR3 region has 13 residues. V was pared by 6 bases and J by 2 bases, with 3 bases of the junction left unmatched. CDR1 and CDR2 (germline): MNHEY, SVGEGT.